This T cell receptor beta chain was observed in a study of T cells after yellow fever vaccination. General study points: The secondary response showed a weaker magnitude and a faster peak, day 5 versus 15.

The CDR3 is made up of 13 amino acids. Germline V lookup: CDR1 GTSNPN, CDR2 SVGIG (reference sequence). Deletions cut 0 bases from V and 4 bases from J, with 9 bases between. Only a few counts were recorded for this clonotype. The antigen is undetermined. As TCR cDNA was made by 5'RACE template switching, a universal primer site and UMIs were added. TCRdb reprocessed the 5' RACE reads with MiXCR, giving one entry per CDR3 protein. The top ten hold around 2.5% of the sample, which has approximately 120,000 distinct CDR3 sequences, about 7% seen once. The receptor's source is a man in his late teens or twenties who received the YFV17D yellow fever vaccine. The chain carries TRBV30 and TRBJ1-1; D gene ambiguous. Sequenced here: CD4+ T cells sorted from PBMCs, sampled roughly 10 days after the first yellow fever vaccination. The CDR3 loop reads CAWSVRLSTEAFF. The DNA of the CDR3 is TGTGCCTGGAGTGTACGCCTGAGCACTGAAGCTTTCTTT. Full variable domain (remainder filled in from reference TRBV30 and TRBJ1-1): SQTIHQWPATLVQPVGSPLSLECTVEGTSNPNLYWYRQAAGRGLQLLFYSVGIGQISSEVPQNLSASRPQDRQFILSSKKLLLSDSGFYLCAWSVRLSTEAFFGQGTRLTVV.